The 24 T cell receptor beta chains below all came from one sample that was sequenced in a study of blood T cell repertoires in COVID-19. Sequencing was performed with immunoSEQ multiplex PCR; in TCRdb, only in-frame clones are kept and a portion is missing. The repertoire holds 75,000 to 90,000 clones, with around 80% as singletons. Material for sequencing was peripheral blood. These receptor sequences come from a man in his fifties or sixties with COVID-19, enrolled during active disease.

The CDR3 DNA reads as TGTGCCAGCAGGGGACTAGCGGGTTACAATGAGCAGTTCTTC. Encoded protein: CASRGLAGYNEQFF. The rearrangement links TRBV7-9 to TRBJ2-1; 12 nucleotides line up with TRBD2. V lost 6 bases to trimming and J lost 4 bases; unmatched junction nucleotides: 1. The CDR3 has 14 amino acids. The V gene's germline CDR1 is SEHNR and CDR2 FQNEAQ (reference sequence).

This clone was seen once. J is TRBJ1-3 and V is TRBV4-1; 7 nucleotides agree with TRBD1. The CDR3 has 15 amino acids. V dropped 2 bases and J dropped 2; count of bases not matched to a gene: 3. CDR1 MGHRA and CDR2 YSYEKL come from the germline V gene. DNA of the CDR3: TGCGCCAGCAGCCAACCGACAGGGACTGGAAACACCATATATTTT. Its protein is CASSQPTGTGNTIYF.

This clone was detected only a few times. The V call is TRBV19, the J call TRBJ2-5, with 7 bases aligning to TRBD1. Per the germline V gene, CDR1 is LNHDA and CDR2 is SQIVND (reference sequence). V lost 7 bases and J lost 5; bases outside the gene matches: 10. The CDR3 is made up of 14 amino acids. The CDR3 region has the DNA TGTGCCAGTAATCCCGACAGGGAGTGGGAGACCCAGTACTTC. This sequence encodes CASNPDREWETQYF.

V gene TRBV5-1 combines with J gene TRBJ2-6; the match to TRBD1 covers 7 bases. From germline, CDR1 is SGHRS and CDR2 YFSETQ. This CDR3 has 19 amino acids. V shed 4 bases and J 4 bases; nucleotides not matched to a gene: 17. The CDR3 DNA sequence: TGCGCCAGCAGCCAATCTAGGGGACAGTACTCTTACGGGGCCAACGTCCTGACTTTC. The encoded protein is CASSQSRGQYSYGANVLTF.

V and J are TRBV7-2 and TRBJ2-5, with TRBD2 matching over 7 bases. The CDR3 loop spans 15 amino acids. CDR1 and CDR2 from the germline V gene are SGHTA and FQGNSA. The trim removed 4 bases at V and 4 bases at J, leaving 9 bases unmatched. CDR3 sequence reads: CASSSRGGRGETQYF. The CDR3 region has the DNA TGTGCCAGCAGCTCAAGGGGCGGGAGAGGAGAGACCCAGTACTTC.

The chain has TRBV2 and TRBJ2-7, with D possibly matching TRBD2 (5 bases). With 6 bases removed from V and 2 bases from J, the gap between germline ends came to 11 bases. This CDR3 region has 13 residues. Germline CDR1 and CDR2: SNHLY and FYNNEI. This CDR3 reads CASRRVGTYEQYF. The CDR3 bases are TGTGCCAGCAGGAGGGTGGGGACCTACGAGCAGTACTTC.

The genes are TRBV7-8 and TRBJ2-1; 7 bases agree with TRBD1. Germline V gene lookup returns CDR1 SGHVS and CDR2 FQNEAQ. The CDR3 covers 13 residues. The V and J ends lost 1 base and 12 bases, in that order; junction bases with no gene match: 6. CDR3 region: CASSLDQTGLQFF. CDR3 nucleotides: TGTGCCAGCAGCTTAGACCAGACAGGGTTGCAGTTCTTC.

The CDR3 coding sequence is TGCGCCAGCAGCCAAGGGCCTTTGGATGAGCAGTTCTTC. This encodes CASSQGPLDEQFF. The V and J genes are TRBV4-1 and TRBJ2-1, with D unresolved. The CDR3 is made up of 13 amino acids. V lost 1 base and J lost 8, with 9 bases in between. Germline V gene lookup returns CDR1 MGHRA and CDR2 YSYEKL.

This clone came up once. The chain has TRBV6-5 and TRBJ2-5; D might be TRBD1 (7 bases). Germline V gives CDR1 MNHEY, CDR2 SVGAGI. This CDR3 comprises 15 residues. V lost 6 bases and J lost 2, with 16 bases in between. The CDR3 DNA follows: TGTGCCAGCAGCCAGTCGACAGGGAGGCAAGAGACCCAGTACTTC. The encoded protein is CASSQSTGRQETQYF.

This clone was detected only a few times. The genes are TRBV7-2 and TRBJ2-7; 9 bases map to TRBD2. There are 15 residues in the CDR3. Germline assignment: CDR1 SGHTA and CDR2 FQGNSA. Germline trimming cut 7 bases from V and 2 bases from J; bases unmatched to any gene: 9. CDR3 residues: CASTVGSGGTYEQYF. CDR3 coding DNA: TGTGCCAGCACCGTAGGTAGCGGGGGAACCTACGAGCAGTACTTC. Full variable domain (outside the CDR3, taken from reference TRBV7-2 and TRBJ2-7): GAGVSQSPSNKVTEKGKDVELRCDPISGHTALYWYRQSLGQGLEFLIYFQGNSAPDKSGLPSDRFSAERTGGSVSTLTIQRTQQEDSAVYLCASTVGSGGTYEQYFGPGTRLTVT.

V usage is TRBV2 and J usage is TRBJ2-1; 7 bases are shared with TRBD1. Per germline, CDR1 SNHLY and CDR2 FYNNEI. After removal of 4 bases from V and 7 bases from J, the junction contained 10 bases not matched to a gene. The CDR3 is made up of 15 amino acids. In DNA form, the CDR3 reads TGTGCCAGCAGTGTCGACAGGGTTATGGTTAATGAGCAGTTCTTC. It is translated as CASSVDRVMVNEQFF.

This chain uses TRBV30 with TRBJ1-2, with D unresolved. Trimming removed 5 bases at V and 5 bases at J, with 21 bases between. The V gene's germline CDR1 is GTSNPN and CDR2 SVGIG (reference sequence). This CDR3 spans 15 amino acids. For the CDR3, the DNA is TGTGCCTGGTCCCAAGGAAGGCAGGTTGATTATGGCTACACCTTC. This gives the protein CAWSQGRQVDYGYTF.

CDR3 amino acids: CASSPQAMNTEAFF. CDR3 nucleotide sequence: TGCGCCAGCAGCCCACAGGCTATGAACACTGAAGCTTTCTTT. The chain recombines TRBV5-1 with TRBJ1-1; D perhaps matches TRBD1 (5 bases). CDR3 length: 14 amino acids. CDR1 is SGHRS and CDR2 is YFSETQ in the germline V gene. Trimming stripped 4 bases from V and 0 bases from J, with 10 bases between.

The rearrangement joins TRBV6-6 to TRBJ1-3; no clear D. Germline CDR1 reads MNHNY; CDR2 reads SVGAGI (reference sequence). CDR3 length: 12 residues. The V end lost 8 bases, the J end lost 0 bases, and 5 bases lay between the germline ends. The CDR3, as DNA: TGTGCCAGCCTCAGCTCTGGAAACACCATATATTTT. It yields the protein CASLSSGNTIYF.

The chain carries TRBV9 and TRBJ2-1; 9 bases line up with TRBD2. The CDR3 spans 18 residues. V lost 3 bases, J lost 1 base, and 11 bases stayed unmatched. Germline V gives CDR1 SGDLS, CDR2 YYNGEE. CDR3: CASSDPSGREGSYNEQFF. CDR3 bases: TGTGCCAGCAGCGACCCCTCTGGGCGGGAGGGGTCCTACAATGAGCAGTTCTTC.

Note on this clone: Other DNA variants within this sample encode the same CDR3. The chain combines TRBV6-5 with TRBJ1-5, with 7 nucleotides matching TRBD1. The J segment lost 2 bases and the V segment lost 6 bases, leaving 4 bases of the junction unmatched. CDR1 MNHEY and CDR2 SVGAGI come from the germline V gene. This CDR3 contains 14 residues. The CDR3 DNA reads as TGTGCCAGCAGCCTCGGACAGGGCAATCAGCCCCAGCATTTT. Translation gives CASSLGQGNQPQHF.

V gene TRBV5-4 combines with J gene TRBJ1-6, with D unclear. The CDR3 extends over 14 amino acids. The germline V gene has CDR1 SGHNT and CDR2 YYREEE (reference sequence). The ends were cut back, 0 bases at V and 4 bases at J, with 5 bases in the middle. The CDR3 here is CASSLDRYNSPLHF. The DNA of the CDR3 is TGTGCCAGCAGCTTGGACCGGTATAATTCACCCCTCCACTTT.

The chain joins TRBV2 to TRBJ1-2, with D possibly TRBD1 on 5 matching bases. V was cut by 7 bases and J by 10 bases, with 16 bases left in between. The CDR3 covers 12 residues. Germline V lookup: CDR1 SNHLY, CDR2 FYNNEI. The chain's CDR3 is CASTDIRTTYTF. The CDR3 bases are TGTGCCAGCACGGACATTAGAACCACCTACACCTTC. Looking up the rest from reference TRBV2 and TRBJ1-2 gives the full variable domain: EPEVTQTPSHQVTQMGQEVILRCVPISNHLYFYWYRQILGQKVEFLVSFYNNEISEKSEIFDDQFSVERPDGSNFTLKIRSTKLEDSAMYFCASTDIRTTYTFGSGTRLTVV.

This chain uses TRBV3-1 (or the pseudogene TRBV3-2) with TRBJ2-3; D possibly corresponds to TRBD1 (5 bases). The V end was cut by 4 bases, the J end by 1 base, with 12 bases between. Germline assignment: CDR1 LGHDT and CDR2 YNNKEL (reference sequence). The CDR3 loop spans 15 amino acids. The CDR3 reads CASSRSGAGTDTQYF. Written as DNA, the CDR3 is TGTGCCAGCAGCCGCAGTGGGGCCGGCACAGATACGCAGTATTTT.

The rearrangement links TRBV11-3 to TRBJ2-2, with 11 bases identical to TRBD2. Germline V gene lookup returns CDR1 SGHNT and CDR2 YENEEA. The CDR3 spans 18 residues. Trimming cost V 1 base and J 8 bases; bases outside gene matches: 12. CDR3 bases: TGTGCCAGCAGCTTAGCCACTATAGCGGGAGGGCCCGGGGGGGAGCTGTTTTTT. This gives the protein CASSLATIAGGPGGELFF. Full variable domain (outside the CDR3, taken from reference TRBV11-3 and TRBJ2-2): EAGVVQSPRYKIIEKKQPVAFWCNPISGHNTLYWYLQNLGQGPELLIRYENEEAVDDSQLPKDRFSAERLKGVDSTLKIQPAELGDSAVYLCASSLATIAGGPGGELFFGEGSRLTVL.

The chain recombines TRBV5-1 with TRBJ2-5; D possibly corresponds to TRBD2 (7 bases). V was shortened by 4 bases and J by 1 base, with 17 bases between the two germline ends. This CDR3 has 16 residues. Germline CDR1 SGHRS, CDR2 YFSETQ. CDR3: CASSPYWGGLQETQYF. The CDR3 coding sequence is TGCGCCAGCAGCCCCTACTGGGGGGGGCTCCAAGAGACCCAGTACTTC. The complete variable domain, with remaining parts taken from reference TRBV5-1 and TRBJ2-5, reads KAGVTQTPRYLIKTRGQQVTLSCSPISGHRSVSWYQQTPGQGLQFLFEYFSETQRNKGNFPGRFSGRQFSNSRSEMNVSTLELGDSALYLCASSPYWGGLQETQYFGPGTRLLVL.

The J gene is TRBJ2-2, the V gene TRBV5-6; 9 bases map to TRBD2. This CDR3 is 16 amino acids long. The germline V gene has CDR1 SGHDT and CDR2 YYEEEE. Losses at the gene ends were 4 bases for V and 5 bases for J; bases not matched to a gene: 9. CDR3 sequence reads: CASSRGASGKTGELFF. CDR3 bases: TGTGCCAGCAGCCGTGGGGCTAGCGGGAAGACCGGGGAGCTGTTTTTT.

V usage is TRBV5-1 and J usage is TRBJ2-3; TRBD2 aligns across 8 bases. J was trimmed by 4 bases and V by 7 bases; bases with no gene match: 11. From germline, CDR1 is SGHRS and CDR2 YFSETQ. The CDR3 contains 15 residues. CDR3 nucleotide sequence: TGCGCCAGCGGCCTTAGCGGGGAGAGGGCAGATACGCAGTATTTT. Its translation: CASGLSGERADTQYF.

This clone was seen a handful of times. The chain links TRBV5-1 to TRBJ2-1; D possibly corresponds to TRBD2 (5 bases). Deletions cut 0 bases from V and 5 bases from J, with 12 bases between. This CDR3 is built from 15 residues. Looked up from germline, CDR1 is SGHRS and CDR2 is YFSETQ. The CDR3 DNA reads TGCGCCAGCAGCTTGGACGGGGTGAGGGACAATGAGCAGTTCTTC. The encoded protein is CASSLDGVRDNEQFF.